This T cell receptor (beta chain) was documented in a study of blood T cell repertoires in COVID-19. Study-wide context: The analysed material was cDNA or gDNA that came from T cells, B-cell-depleted T cells, or PBMCs.

Original processing notes: Quantification of nucleated cells was approximated via reference gene primer amplification. Repertoires were generated with immunoSEQ multiplex PCR, while TCRdb's copy carries only in-frame clones and drops some. V and J calls and clone size are those listed in that table; D and trimming were worked out from the DNA. The sample gives about 150,000 clones, 80% to 90% of which show up once; around 6.1% is in the top ten. The CDR3 loop spans 15 amino acids. The trim removed 5 bases at V and 1 base at J, leaving 5 bases unmatched. Germline CDR1 WSHSY, CDR2 SAAADI. This TCR was sampled from a man of 80 years or more with acute or convalescent COVID-19. The sequencing sample was made of peripheral blood. V and J are TRBV10-2 and TRBJ1-1, with TRBD1 matching over 9 bases. This chain's CDR3 is CASSKPGQGNTEAFF. The CDR3 nucleotides are TGCGCCAGCAGTAAACCGGGACAGGGGAACACTGAAGCTTTCTTT.